Below, 24 T cell receptor beta chains from the same sample are listed, as sequenced in a study of T-cell reconstitution after alpha-beta-depleted transplantation in children. Unique molecular identifiers were built into the TCRbeta library. TCRdb called the PCR reads again in MiXCR, with one record for every CDR3 protein. This table holds about 120,000 distinct CDR3 sequences, 20% to 25% found once. Sequences were derived from PBMCs, mostly from graft donor cells, sampled 180 days after TCRalphabeta/CD19-depleted stem cell transplant. The receptors come from a male patient aged 2-10 years who had a stem cell transplant for chronic granulomatous disease, so the T cells may come from the graft donor.

The chain is built from TRBV18 and TRBJ2-1; D gene unclear. The CDR3 consists of 13 residues. Germline CDR1 and CDR2: KGHSH and LQKENI. Trimming pared 0 bases from V and 8 bases from J, leaving 8 bases between. CDR3 sequence (DNA): TGTGCCAGCTCACCACCGACGTCGGATGAGCAGTTCTTC. It is translated as CASSPPTSDEQFF.

This clonotype was recorded many times. The chain carries TRBV24-1 and TRBJ2-5; D is perhaps TRBD1 (6 bases). CDR3 length equals 15 residues. In germline, CDR1 is KGHDR, CDR2 SFDVKD. V dropped 4 bases and J dropped 2 bases, with 13 bases sitting between them. CDR3 residues: CATSEARGSQETQYF. The CDR3 DNA follows: TGTGCCACCAGTGAGGCCAGGGGAAGTCAAGAGACCCAGTACTTC.

This clonotype was found a few times. J is TRBJ2-3 and V is TRBV12-3 or TRBV12-4; D not resolved. CDR3 length: 13 amino acids. Trimming took 4 bases from V and 2 from J, leaving 7 bases between them. For the CDR3, the DNA is TGTGCCAGCAGTTCCACCTTCACAGATACGCAGTATTTT. Translating gives CASSSTFTDTQYF.

The J gene is TRBJ2-1, the V gene TRBV3-1; weak D call: TRBD1 (6 bases). This CDR3 is built from 15 residues. Germline lookup yields CDR1 LGHDT and CDR2 YNNKEL (reference sequence). V was clipped by 1 base and J by 4 bases, with 11 bases between them. CDR3 sequence reads: CASSQVPTGYNEQFF. The DNA for the CDR3 is TGTGCCAGCAGCCAAGTTCCGACAGGTTACAATGAGCAGTTCTTC.

The chain links TRBV29-1 to TRBJ2-7; 9 positions match TRBD1. Germline V CDR1 and CDR2: SQVTM, ANQGSEA. V shed 0 bases, J shed 6 bases, and the junction held 6 bases outside the gene matches. This CDR3 contains 14 residues. The CDR3 sequence is CSVEDPGQGSEQYF. In DNA, the CDR3 is TGCAGCGTTGAAGATCCGGGACAGGGTAGCGAGCAGTACTTC.

The rearrangement links TRBV5-1 to TRBJ2-3; 10 positions agree with TRBD2. Per the germline V gene, CDR1 is SGHRS and CDR2 is YFSETQ. This CDR3 is 17 amino acids long. With 0 bases clipped from V and 3 bases from J, the junction kept 7 bases outside the gene matches. The CDR3 bases are TGCGCCAGCAGCTTGGGCCATAGCGGGGGGCCGACAGATACGCAGTATTTT. Its protein is CASSLGHSGGPTDTQYF.

Worth noting for this clonotype: At one end, the junction sequence differs from germline, possibly due to a read error. V is TRBV5-1 and J is TRBJ2-6; 7 nucleotides line up with TRBD1. The CDR3 runs to 18 residues. The germline V gene encodes CDR1 SGHRS and CDR2 YFSETQ. The CDR3 coding sequence is TGCGCCAGCACCTTGGCCGGGACAGCTATCTCTGGGCCCAACGTCCTGACTTTC. It specifies CASTLAGTAISGPNVLTF.

This clonotype has just a few counts. The V and J genes are TRBV11-2 and TRBJ2-4, with 9 positions matching TRBD1. Germline-derived CDR1 and CDR2 are SGHAT and FQNNGV. The CDR3 totals 20 residues. V lost 5 bases and J lost 1; bases outside the gene matches: 18. The CDR3 region is CASSLRGGQGKNGAKNIQYF. The CDR3 bases are TGTGCCAGCAGCCTCCGCGGAGGACAGGGGAAGAATGGGGCCAAAAACATTCAGTACTTC. Complete variable domain (other parts from reference TRBV11-2 and TRBJ2-4): EAGVAQSPRYKIIEKRQSVAFWCNPISGHATLYWYQQILGQGPKLLIQFQNNGVVDDSQLPKDRFSAERLKGVDSTLKIQPAKLEDSAVYLCASSLRGGQGKNGAKNIQYFGAGTRLSVL.

The V and J genes are TRBV9 and TRBJ2-1; tentatively, D is TRBD1 (6 bases). The CDR3 consists of 15 residues. Germline-derived CDR1 and CDR2 are SGDLS and YYNGEE. Trimming cost V 2 bases and J 8 bases, with 17 bases left between them. The DNA for the CDR3 is TGTGCCAGCAGCGTTCGGACAGCCCAGGGGTATGAGCAGTTCTTC. Encoded protein: CASSVRTAQGYEQFF.

This clonotype was found a few times. The chain couples TRBV2 to TRBJ2-1; 8 bases match TRBD2. Germline assignment: CDR1 SNHLY and CDR2 FYNNEI. This CDR3 is built from 19 residues. Unmatched junction bases numbered 24, after V lost 10 bases and J lost 4 bases. In DNA form, the CDR3 reads TGTGCCAAGGTCCCCGGCCCGCCCCAGCGGGAGATTATGTACAATGAGCAGTTCTTC. It encodes CAKVPGPPQREIMYNEQFF.

The J gene is TRBJ1-2, the V gene TRBV5-5; 7 bases fit TRBD1. After removal of 4 bases from V and 2 bases from J, the junction contained 8 bases not matched to a gene. The CDR3 extends over 15 amino acids. Germline values: CDR1 SGHKS, CDR2 YYEKEE (reference sequence). CDR3 nucleotide sequence: TGTGCCAGCAGCGATTACCGGGACAGAAACTATGGCTACACCTTC. It translates to CASSDYRDRNYGYTF.

This clonotype was recorded many times. The chain combines TRBV9 with TRBJ1-1, with no clear D. Germline V gene data show CDR1 as SGDLS and CDR2 as YYNGEE. This CDR3 has 17 amino acids. V lost 4 bases to trimming and J lost 0 bases, with 19 bases between them. The CDR3 loop is CASSYRAEVTMNTEAFF. The CDR3 DNA follows: TGTGCCAGCAGCTACCGCGCCGAGGTGACGATGAACACTGAAGCTTTCTTT.

This rearrangement joins TRBV12-3 or TRBV12-4 to TRBJ1-2; TRBD1 aligns across 7 bases. V trimming: 2 bases; J trimming: 0 bases; junction bases outside the gene matches: 12. The CDR3 has 18 amino acids. The CDR3 DNA follows: TGTGCCAGCAGTTTATACGTCTTGGGACAGAAAGCTAACTATGGCTACACCTTC. Its translation is CASSLYVLGQKANYGYTF.

This clonotype was picked up one time. This rearrangement joins TRBV25-1 to TRBJ1-1; possibly TRBD1 for D (6 bases). V was cut by 3 bases and J by 2 bases, with 10 bases left in between. The length of the CDR3 is 14 residues. Germline V lookup: CDR1 MGHDK, CDR2 SYGVNS. CDR3 amino acids: CASSDWTANTEAFF. The CDR3 DNA reads TGTGCCAGCAGTGATTGGACAGCTAACACTGAAGCTTTCTTT.

This clonotype has only a few counts. The genes are TRBV18 and TRBJ2-3, with D perhaps given as TRBD1 or TRBD2 (5 bases each). Trimming cost V 5 bases and J 0 bases, with 12 bases left between them. CDR1 KGHSH and CDR2 LQKENI come from the germline V gene. The CDR3 spans 15 residues. CDR3 nucleotides: TGTGCCAGCTCAGACATTGGGGGTAGCACAGATACGCAGTATTTT. Protein sequence: CASSDIGGSTDTQYF.

This clonotype was seen only a few times. This chain joins TRBV20-1 and TRBJ1-5; D is undetermined. Germline lookup yields CDR1 DFQATT and CDR2 SNEGSKA (reference sequence). Trimming shortened V by 3 bases and J by 0 bases, and 9 bases separated the two germline ends. This CDR3 comprises 14 residues. The chain's CDR3 is CSASRIFSNQPQHF. In DNA, the CDR3 is TGCAGTGCTAGTCGTATTTTTAGCAATCAGCCCCAGCATTTT.

This clonotype occurred a few times. The chain employs TRBV5-5 and TRBJ1-1, with D possibly TRBD1 on 5 matching bases. Germline V lookup: CDR1 SGHKS, CDR2 YYEKEE (reference sequence). V lost 6 bases and J lost 0, with 15 bases in between. The CDR3 contains 15 residues. The CDR3 DNA sequence: TGTGCCAGCACCCACGGGGGGAGCTTGAACACTGAAGCTTTCTTT. As protein: CASTHGGSLNTEAFF.

The rearrangement uses TRBV20-1 and TRBJ1-4; D not resolved. Per germline, CDR1 DFQATT and CDR2 SNEGSKA (reference sequence). This CDR3 contains 12 residues. V lost 3 bases, J lost 7 bases, and 9 bases lay in between. CDR3 loop: CSASMSIEKLFF. The CDR3 coding sequence is TGCAGTGCTAGCATGTCTATTGAAAAACTGTTTTTT.

This clonotype appeared many times. The V call is TRBV9, the J call TRBJ2-1, with 7 nucleotides matching TRBD2. The CDR3 sequence is 16 residues long. V was clipped by 0 bases and J by 8 bases; unmatched bases: 11. The germline V gene has CDR1 SGDLS and CDR2 YYNGEE. The CDR3: CASSVAIAGAFDEQFF. The CDR3 nucleotides are TGTGCCAGCAGCGTAGCTATTGCGGGAGCCTTCGATGAGCAGTTCTTC.

The chain couples TRBV5-1 to TRBJ2-6; D might be TRBD1 (6 bases). V was pared by 3 bases and J by 0 bases, with 19 bases between. This CDR3 spans 19 amino acids. Looked up from germline, CDR1 is SGHRS and CDR2 is YFSETQ. The CDR3, as DNA: TGCGCCAGCAGCTCGTTCCGCCGGGACACGATCTCTGGGGCCAACGTCCTGACTTTC. It encodes CASSSFRRDTISGANVLTF.

This clonotype showed up just a few times. The chain employs TRBV3-1 and TRBJ1-2, with D maybe TRBD1 (6 bases). CDR3 size: 14 residues. Looked up from germline, CDR1 is LGHDT and CDR2 is YNNKEL (reference sequence). Between the trimmed V and J ends, which lost 3 bases and 8 bases, there was a span of 16 bases. The CDR3 is CASSQGAREKGYTF. The CDR3 DNA is TGTGCCAGCAGCCAGGGGGCGAGGGAAAAGGGCTACACCTTC.

This clonotype occurred a few times. This sequence joins TRBV10-3 and TRBJ2-1; D is ambiguous. The germline V gene has CDR1 ENHRY and CDR2 SYGVKD. The CDR3 runs to 16 residues. V shed 4 bases and J shed 4 bases, with 17 bases lying between them. The CDR3 DNA follows: TGTGCCATCAGTGTGGGGAATTTAGCCCTATACAATGAGCAGTTCTTC. This sequence encodes CAISVGNLALYNEQFF.

This sequence joins TRBV5-1 and TRBJ2-3, with 12 nucleotides matching TRBD2. CDR3 length: 16 residues. V gave up 0 bases and J gave up 6 bases; unmatched junction bases: 5. Per the germline V gene, CDR1 is SGHRS and CDR2 is YFSETQ. The CDR3 loop reads CASSLGLAGEGDTQYF. The CDR3 DNA reads as TGCGCCAGCAGCTTGGGACTAGCGGGAGAGGGGGATACGCAGTATTTT.

This clonotype turned up a few times. V and J are TRBV11-1 and TRBJ2-7; the D gene could be TRBD1 or TRBD2 (5 bases each). CDR1 and CDR2 (germline): SGHAT, FQDESV (reference sequence). V was trimmed by 0 bases and J by 2 bases, leaving 8 bases between them. The CDR3 runs 14 residues. This CDR3 is CASSLAGRTYEQYF. CDR3 bases: TGTGCCAGCAGCTTAGCGGGACGGACCTACGAGCAGTACTTC.